This T cell receptor (beta chain) was identified in a study of spatial heterogeneity in lung cancer. Findings and limits, study-wide: Tracking of tumor mutation counts was seen in expanded intratumoral alpha and beta TCR counts.

TCR cDNA molecules were tagged individually, and each one carried a unique molecular identifier. TCRdb redid the calling of the 5' RACE reads with MiXCR, one entry per CDR3 protein. This table holds several thousand distinct CDR3 sequences, around 8.5% found once. This clonotype was recorded at least ten times. Its target is not known. Documented time point: sample taken at primary tumor resection. Germline V CDR1 and CDR2: SGHRS, YFSETQ. V shed 3 bases, J shed 3 bases, and the junction held 2 bases outside the gene matches. The CDR3 is 13 amino acids. The chain carries TRBV5-1 and TRBJ2-5, with 7 positions matching TRBD1. Sequenced material: lung tumor tissue, taken at surgery. This sequence was found in a male donor with early-stage non-small cell lung cancer. This chain's CDR3 is CASSSTGKETQYF. The CDR3 coding sequence is TGCGCCAGCAGCTCGACAGGGAAAGAGACCCAGTACTTC.